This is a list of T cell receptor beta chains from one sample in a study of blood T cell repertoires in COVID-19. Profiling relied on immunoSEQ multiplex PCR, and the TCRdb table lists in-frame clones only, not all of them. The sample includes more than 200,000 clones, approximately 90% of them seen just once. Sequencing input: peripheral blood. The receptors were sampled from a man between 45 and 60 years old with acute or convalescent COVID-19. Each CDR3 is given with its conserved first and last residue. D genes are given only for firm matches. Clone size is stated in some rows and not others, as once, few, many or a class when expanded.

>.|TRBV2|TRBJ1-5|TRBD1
TGTGCCAGCAGCCCGGGACAGTATCAGCCCCAGCATTTT
CASSPGQYQPQHF
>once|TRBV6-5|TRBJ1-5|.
TGTGCCAGCAAAGACCAGGGACATAGCAATCAGCCCCAGCATTTT
CASKDQGHSNQPQHF
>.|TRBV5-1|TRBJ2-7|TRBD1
TGCGCCAGCAGCTTGGACGGGACAGGGGAGGGCGAGCAGTACTTC
CASSLDGTGEGEQYF
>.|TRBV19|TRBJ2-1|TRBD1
TGTGCCAGTAGTGGTCAGGGACAGATCAATGAGCAGTTCTTC
CASSGQGQINEQFF
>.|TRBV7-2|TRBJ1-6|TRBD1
TGTGCCAGCAGCTCCCTCCTTGGACAGGGGGTAAATTCACCCCTCCACTTT
CASSSLLGQGVNSPLHF
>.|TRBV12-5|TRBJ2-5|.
TGTGCTAGTGGTCCAGGGGAAAAAGAGACCCAGTACTTC
CASGPGEKETQYF
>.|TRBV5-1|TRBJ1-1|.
TGCGCCAGCAGCCTAGGACAGCTCACGAACACTGAAGCTTTCTTT
CASSLGQLTNTEAFF
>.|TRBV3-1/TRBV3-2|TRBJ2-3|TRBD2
TGTGCCAGCAGCCTGGGACTAGCGAGCGATACGCAGTATTTT
CASSLGLASDTQYF
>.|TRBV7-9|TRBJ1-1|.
TGTGCCAGCAGCTTAGGGACGGGGGACACTGAAGCTTTCTTT
CASSLGTGDTEAFF
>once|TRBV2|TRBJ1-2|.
TGTGCCAGCAGTCTGGCTGGACAGCGTTTCAACTATGGCTACACCTTC
CASSLAGQRFNYGYTF
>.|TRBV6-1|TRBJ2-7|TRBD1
TGTGCCAGCAGTGATCCCGGGACAGGGGCCTACGAGCAGTACTTC
CASSDPGTGAYEQYF
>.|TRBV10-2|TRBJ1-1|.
TGCGCCAGCAGATATGGACACATGAACACTGAAGCTTTCTTT
CASRYGHMNTEAFF
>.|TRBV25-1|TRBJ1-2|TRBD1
TGTGCCAGCAGTGCCAACGCTGGGGACAGGGTATCCGGCTACACCTTC
CASSANAGDRVSGYTF
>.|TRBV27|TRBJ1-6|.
TGTGCCAGCGCCACTCGGGGGAGAAATAATTCACCCCTCCACTTT
CASATRGRNNSPLHF
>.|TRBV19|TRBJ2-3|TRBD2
TGTGCCAGTAGCCCTACTAGCGGGGGGTCTCCTTGGGCAGATACGCAGTATTTT
CASSPTSGGSPWADTQYF
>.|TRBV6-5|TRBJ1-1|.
TGTGCCAGCAATCGGGGAGGCGGCGGGTACACTGAAGCTTTCTTT
CASNRGGGGYTEAFF
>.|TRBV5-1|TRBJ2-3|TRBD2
TGCGCCAGCAGCGGGCGGGGGGACGGCACAGATACGCAGTATTTT
CASSGRGDGTDTQYF
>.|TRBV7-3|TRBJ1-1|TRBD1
TGTGCCAGCAGCTTAAACCACGGGACAGGGACTGAAGCTTTCTTT
CASSLNHGTGTEAFF
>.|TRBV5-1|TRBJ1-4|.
TGCGCCAGCAGAGAACAGGGAACCAATGAAAAACTGTTTTTT
CASREQGTNEKLFF
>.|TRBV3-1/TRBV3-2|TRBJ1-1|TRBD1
TGTGCCAGCAGCCCGGGACAGGTCTCACCTAAAGCTTTCTTT
CASSPGQVSPKAFF
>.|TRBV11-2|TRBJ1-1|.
TGTGCCAGCAGCCCATACAGAGGGGGGGTAGGTGACACTGAAGCTTTCTTT
CASSPYRGGVGDTEAFF
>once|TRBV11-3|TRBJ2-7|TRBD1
TGTGCCAGCAGCCCGGGACAGGGGGCATGGGAGCAGTACTTC
CASSPGQGAWEQYF
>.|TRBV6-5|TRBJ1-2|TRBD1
TGTGCCAGCAGTCCGGGACAGGGGGCTGGCTACACCTTC
CASSPGQGAGYTF
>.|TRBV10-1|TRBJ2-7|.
TGCGCCAGCAGTGAGTTCACTTACGAGCAGTACTTC
CASSEFTYEQYF
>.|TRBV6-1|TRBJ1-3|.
TGTGCCAGCAGTGAAGCGGGGGGGGCTGGAAACACCATATATTTT
CASSEAGGAGNTIYF
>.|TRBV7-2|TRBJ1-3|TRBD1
TGTGCCAGCAGCTTAGGGGACAGGGTAGGATCTGGAAACACCATATATTTT
CASSLGDRVGSGNTIYF
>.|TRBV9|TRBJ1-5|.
TGTGCCAGCAGCCCCCAGACAGGTCCGAATCAGCCCCAGCATTTT
CASSPQTGPNQPQHF
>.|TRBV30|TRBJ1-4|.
TGTGCCTGGAGTCATGGGGGGGACGCCGGAGAAAAACTGTTTTTT
CAWSHGGDAGEKLFF
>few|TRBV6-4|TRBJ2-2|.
TGTGCCAGCAGGGGCCCAGGGGCCGGGGAGCTGTTTTTT
CASRGPGAGELFF
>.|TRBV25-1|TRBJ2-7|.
TGTGCCAGCAGTGACCCAACCGGGACACGCTACGAGCAGTACTTC
CASSDPTGTRYEQYF
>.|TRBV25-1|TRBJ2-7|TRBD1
TGTGCCAGCAGTGGGGGCGGAGGGACAGGCTCCTACGAGCAGTACTTC
CASSGGGGTGSYEQYF
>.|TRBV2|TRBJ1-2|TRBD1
TGTGCCACCCTTCGAGGGCAGGGGGGAGGCTATGGCTACACCTTC
CATLRGQGGGYGYTF
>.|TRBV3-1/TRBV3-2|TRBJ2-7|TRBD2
TGTGCCAGCAGCCAGGGGGTGACGGGAGGGCGCTACGAGCAGTACTTC
CASSQGVTGGRYEQYF
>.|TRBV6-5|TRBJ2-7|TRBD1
TGTGCCAGCAGTCCGTGGACAGGCCTTACCTACGAGCAGTACTTC
CASSPWTGLTYEQYF
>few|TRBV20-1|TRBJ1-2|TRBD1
TGCAGTGCTAGTCCCATGTCGGGACAGGGGAACTATGGCTACACCTTC
CSASPMSGQGNYGYTF
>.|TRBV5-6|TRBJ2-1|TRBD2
TGTGCCAGCAGCTTGGTTACTAGCGGACTATCCTACAATGAGCAGTTCTTC
CASSLVTSGLSYNEQFF
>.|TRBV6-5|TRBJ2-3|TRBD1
TGTGCCAGCAGGACAGGGTTCAAGACAGATACACAGTATTTT
CASRTGFKTDTQYF
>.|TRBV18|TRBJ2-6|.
TGTGCCAGCTCACCACCTTGGAGGACTGGGGCCAACGTCCTGACTTTC
CASSPPWRTGANVLTF
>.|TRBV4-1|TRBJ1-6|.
TGCGCCAGCAGCCAAGATCGGGGAGCAGCTATTAATTCACCCCTCCACTTT
CASSQDRGAAINSPLHF
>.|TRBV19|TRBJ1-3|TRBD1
TGTGCCAGTAGTGTGACCGGGACAGCCTCTGGAAACACCATATATTTT
CASSVTGTASGNTIYF
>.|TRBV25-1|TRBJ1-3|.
TGTGCCAGCAGTCAGGGATGGAACACCATATATTTT
CASSQGWNTIYF
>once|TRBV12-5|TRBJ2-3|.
TGTGCTAGTGGTTCCCTAATAGCAGGGGCAGATACGCAGTATTTT
CASGSLIAGADTQYF
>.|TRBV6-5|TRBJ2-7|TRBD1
TGTGCCAGCAGTTCGAGGACAGGGCGGTACGAGCAGTACTTC
CASSSRTGRYEQYF
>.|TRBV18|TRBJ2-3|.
TGTGCCAGCTCACCCCTGACTAGTTCGGGCGGAGAGCTTAGAGATACGCAGTATTTT
CASSPLTSSGGELRDTQYF
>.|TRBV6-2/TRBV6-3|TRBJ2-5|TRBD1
TGTGCCAGCAGTAAAATCACAGGGGGCCAAGAGACCCAGTACTTC
CASSKITGGQETQYF
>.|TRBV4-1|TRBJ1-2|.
TGCGCCAGCAGCCAAGACAGGAACTATGGCTACACCTTC
CASSQDRNYGYTF
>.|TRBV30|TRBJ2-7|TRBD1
TGTGCCTGGAGTGTACTGGGACAGGGCTACGAGCAGTACTTC
CAWSVLGQGYEQYF
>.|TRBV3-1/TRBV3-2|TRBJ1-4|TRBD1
TGTGCCAGCAGCCTGTGGACAGGGGGAAGCGAAAAACTGTTTTTT
CASSLWTGGSEKLFF
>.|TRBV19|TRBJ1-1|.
TGTGCCAGTATCTTGAACACTGAAGCTTTCTTT
CASILNTEAFF
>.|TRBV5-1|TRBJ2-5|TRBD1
TGCGCCAGCAGCAAAACCACAGGGGTAAGAGAGACCCAGTACTTC
CASSKTTGVRETQYF
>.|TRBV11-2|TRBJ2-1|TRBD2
TGTGCCAGCAGCTTAGGGGCCCTAGCGGGGACTCTACAAGGAGAGCAGTTCTTC
CASSLGALAGTLQGEQFF